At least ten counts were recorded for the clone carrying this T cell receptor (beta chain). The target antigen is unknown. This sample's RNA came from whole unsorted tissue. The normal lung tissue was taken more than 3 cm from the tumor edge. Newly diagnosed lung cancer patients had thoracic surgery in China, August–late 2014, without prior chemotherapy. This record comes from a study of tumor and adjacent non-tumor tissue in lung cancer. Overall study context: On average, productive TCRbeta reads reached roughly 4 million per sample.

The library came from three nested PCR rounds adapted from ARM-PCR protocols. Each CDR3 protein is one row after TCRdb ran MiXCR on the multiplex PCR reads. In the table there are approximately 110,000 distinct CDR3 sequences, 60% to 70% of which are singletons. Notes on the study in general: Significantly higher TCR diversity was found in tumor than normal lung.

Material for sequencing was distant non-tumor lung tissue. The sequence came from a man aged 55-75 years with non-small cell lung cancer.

CDR3 sequence: CASSFRSSYEQYF. In nucleotides, the CDR3 is TGTGCCAGCAGCTTTAGGAGCTCCTACGAGCAGTACTTC. The J gene is TRBJ2-7, the V gene TRBV5-6, with D unresolved. With 2 bases removed from V and 0 bases from J, the gap between germline ends came to 6 bases. This CDR3 is built from 13 residues. Germline CDR1 is SGHDT and CDR2 is YYEEEE.